The rows below give T cell receptor beta chains drawn from one sample of a study of early T cells in non-severe SARS-CoV-2 infection. TCRdb called the 5' RACE reads again in MiXCR, with one record for every CDR3 protein. Of 70,000 to 95,000 distinct CDR3 sequences in the sample, 11% to 15% were seen once. The sequencing sample was made of whole blood. These receptors were obtained from an adult who was a healthcare worker with PCR-confirmed SARS-CoV-2 infection or an uninfected control (not recorded which). Both conserved end residues are part of each CDR3. The D gene is left open where the match is weak. Clone size is given for some rows only: seen once, a few or many times, or a class if the clone is expanded.

V gene	clone size	D gene	J gene	CDR3 DNA	CDR3 protein
TRBV7-6	-	TRBD1	TRBJ1-2	TGTGCCAGCAGCTCCACAGGGGGCACTGGCTACACCTTC	CASSSTGGTGYTF
TRBV11-2	-	-	TRBJ2-7	TGTGCCAGCAGTGAACCCGGGACGGCAAGCTCCTACGAGCAGTACTTC	CASSEPGTASSYEQYF
TRBV11-2	few	TRBD2	TRBJ2-5	TGTGCCAGCAGCTTAGATCACGGGAGGTTGTACTTC	CASSLDHGRLYF
TRBV6-5	few	-	TRBJ2-7	TGTGCCAGCAGTGAGGCTAGTCCCTACGAGCAGTACTTC	CASSEASPYEQYF
TRBV7-2	-	-	TRBJ1-1	TGTGCCAGCAGCTTAGCGCCCGGGGAGGAAGCTTTCTTT	CASSLAPGEEAFF
TRBV3-1	few	-	TRBJ1-4	TGTGCCAGCAGCCCGGGTCCGGTTGGGGGCCCCACTAATGAAAAACTGTTTTTT	CASSPGPVGGPTNEKLFF
TRBV2	few	-	TRBJ1-1	TGTGCCAAACAGGAAAGTCACGCTGAAGCTTTCTTT	CAKQESHAEAFF
TRBV5-1	-	-	TRBJ2-5	TGCGCCAGCAGCTACGGGGCTTCCCTAGAGACCCAGTACTTC	CASSYGASLETQYF
TRBV11-2	few	-	TRBJ1-4	TGTGCCAGCAGCTTAGGATGGGGCAGGGGAAATGAAAAACTGTTTTTT	CASSLGWGRGNEKLFF
TRBV11-2	many	TRBD2	TRBJ2-7	TGTGCCAGCAGCAATAGCGGGGGGGCCGACTACGAGCAGTACTTC	CASSNSGGADYEQYF
TRBV11-2	many	-	TRBJ1-1	TGTGCCAGCAGCTTAAATGGTGCAGGGTGGGTGAACACTGAAGCTTTCTTT	CASSLNGAGWVNTEAFF
TRBV5-1	few	-	TRBJ1-1	TGCGCCAGCAGCCCCATTGATGGTAGCAACACTGAAGCTTTCTTT	CASSPIDGSNTEAFF
TRBV5-5	-	-	TRBJ1-3	TGTGCCAGCAGCTTAGGACAGTTTGGAAACACCATATATTTT	CASSLGQFGNTIYF
TRBV10-3	-	-	TRBJ2-3	TGTGCCATCAGTGCAGCGCCAGGGCCTACAGATACGCAGTATTTT	CAISAAPGPTDTQYF
TRBV6-6	few	-	TRBJ1-1	TGTGCCAGCAGTTACTCGGCGCTGAACACTGAAGCTTTCTTT	CASSYSALNTEAFF
TRBV4-3	few	-	TRBJ2-7	TGCGCCAGCAGCCAAGATCGGGCGGTCTCGATTTACGAGCAGTACTTC	CASSQDRAVSIYEQYF
TRBV6-5	-	TRBD1	TRBJ1-2	TGTGCCAGCAGAACGGACAGGGATGGCTACACCTTC	CASRTDRDGYTF
TRBV12-3/TRBV12-4	few	TRBD1	TRBJ1-6	TGTGCCAGCAGTAGGACAGGGGGAAATTCACCCCTCCACTTT	CASSRTGGNSPLHF
TRBV11-2	few	TRBD1	TRBJ2-2	TGTGCCAGCAGCCCCAACAGACAGGGGCCGAACACCGGGGAGCTGTTTTTT	CASSPNRQGPNTGELFF
TRBV29-1	-	TRBD1	TRBJ2-3	TGCAGCGCCTCGAATTGGGGACAGGGTCAAGATACGCAGTATTTT	CSASNWGQGQDTQYF
TRBV7-2	-	-	TRBJ1-2	TGTGCCAGCAGCTTGGAACAGGGAGATGGCTACACCTTC	CASSLEQGDGYTF
TRBV10-3	few	-	TRBJ2-2	TGTGCCACCCAAGTGGGGACCGAACTCACCGGGGAGCTGTTTTTT	CATQVGTELTGELFF
TRBV15	-	-	TRBJ2-1	TGTGCCACCAGCAGAGAGTGGGGAGATGAGCAGTTCTTC	CATSREWGDEQFF
TRBV28	many	-	TRBJ2-5	TGTGCCAGCAGTGGGCAGGCCCAGTACTTC	CASSGQAQYF
TRBV7-9	many	-	TRBJ1-3	TGTGCCAGCAGCTTAGCTGGAAACACCATATATTTT	CASSLAGNTIYF
TRBV5-1	few	-	TRBJ1-3	TGCGCCAGCAGCTTGGGGACGGCCGGAAACACCATATATTTT	CASSLGTAGNTIYF
TRBV12-3/TRBV12-4	few	TRBD1	TRBJ2-7	TGTGCCAGCAGTCCCCGGACAGGGGGCGAGCAGTACTTC	CASSPRTGGEQYF
TRBV5-1	few	-	TRBJ2-5	TGCGCCAGCAGCTTGGATGGGAATTTCCAAGAGACCCAGTACTTC	CASSLDGNFQETQYF
TRBV28	few	-	TRBJ2-3	TGTGCCACCCTCCCCTCGGGGCTAGATACGCAGTATTTT	CATLPSGLDTQYF
TRBV2	-	TRBD1	TRBJ1-5	TGTGCCAGCAGTGAAGCGCTTGGACAGGGGAACAATCAGCCCCAGCATTTT	CASSEALGQGNNQPQHF
TRBV6-6	few	-	TRBJ1-2	TGTGCCATCCAACAGGGAGACTATGGCTACACCTTC	CAIQQGDYGYTF
TRBV4-1	-	-	TRBJ2-3	TGCGCCAGCAGCCAAGAATGGAGCACAGATACGCAGTATTTT	CASSQEWSTDTQYF
TRBV20-1	few	TRBD2	TRBJ2-1	TGCAGTGCTAGCCTAGCGGGCAATGAGCAGTTCTTC	CSASLAGNEQFF
TRBV18	-	TRBD1	TRBJ2-7	TGTGCCAGCTCACCACAGACAGGGACGTTTTACGAGCAGTACTTC	CASSPQTGTFYEQYF
TRBV20-1	-	-	TRBJ2-3	TGCAGTGCTAGAGATAGAAGCACAGATACGCAGTATTTT	CSARDRSTDTQYF
TRBV2	few	-	TRBJ1-5	TGTGCCAGCAGTCCCCCCGGGAATCAGCCCCAGCATTTT	CASSPPGNQPQHF
TRBV5-1	few	TRBD1	TRBJ2-7	TGCGCCAGCAGGAGGACAGGGGATGGAGAGCAGTACTTC	CASRRTGDGEQYF
TRBV11-1	-	-	TRBJ1-1	TGTGCCAGCAGCCAACGGACAGACGAAGCTTTCTTT	CASSQRTDEAFF
TRBV4-2	-	-	TRBJ2-7	TGTGCCAGCAGCCAAGGGGCAGGGTCCTACGAGCAGTACTTC	CASSQGAGSYEQYF
TRBV7-8	many	-	TRBJ2-5	TGTGCCAGCAGCAACCTAGGGACACACCAAGAGACCCAGTACTTC	CASSNLGTHQETQYF
TRBV5-1	few	TRBD1	TRBJ1-1	TGCGCCAGCAGCTGGGGGACAGGGGCGAACACTGAAGCTTTCTTT	CASSWGTGANTEAFF
TRBV4-3	-	-	TRBJ2-1	TGCGCCAGCAGCCAAGGATGGCAAGACAATGAGCAGTTCTTC	CASSQGWQDNEQFF
TRBV25-1	-	-	TRBJ1-1	TGTGCCAGCAGTGTTGTGAACACTGAAGCTTTCTTT	CASSVVNTEAFF
TRBV12-3/TRBV12-4	few	-	TRBJ1-2	TGTGCCAGCAGTTTAGAACAGAACTATGGCTACACCTTC	CASSLEQNYGYTF
TRBV9	few	TRBD1	TRBJ1-4	TGTGCCAGCAGCTTTACAGACAGGGCGGGTGAAAAACTGTTTTTT	CASSFTDRAGEKLFF
TRBV18	few	TRBD1	TRBJ1-4	TGTGCCAGCTCACCGATAACAGGGGCGAGGGAAAAACTGTTTTTT	CASSPITGAREKLFF
TRBV4-3	once	-	TRBJ2-3	TGCGCCAGCAGCCAGGACCGCACAGATACGCAGTATTTT	CASSQDRTDTQYF
TRBV6-5	-	TRBD2	TRBJ2-3	TGTGCCAGCAGTTATCGGGGAGCGGGGAGCACAGATACGCAGTATTTT	CASSYRGAGSTDTQYF